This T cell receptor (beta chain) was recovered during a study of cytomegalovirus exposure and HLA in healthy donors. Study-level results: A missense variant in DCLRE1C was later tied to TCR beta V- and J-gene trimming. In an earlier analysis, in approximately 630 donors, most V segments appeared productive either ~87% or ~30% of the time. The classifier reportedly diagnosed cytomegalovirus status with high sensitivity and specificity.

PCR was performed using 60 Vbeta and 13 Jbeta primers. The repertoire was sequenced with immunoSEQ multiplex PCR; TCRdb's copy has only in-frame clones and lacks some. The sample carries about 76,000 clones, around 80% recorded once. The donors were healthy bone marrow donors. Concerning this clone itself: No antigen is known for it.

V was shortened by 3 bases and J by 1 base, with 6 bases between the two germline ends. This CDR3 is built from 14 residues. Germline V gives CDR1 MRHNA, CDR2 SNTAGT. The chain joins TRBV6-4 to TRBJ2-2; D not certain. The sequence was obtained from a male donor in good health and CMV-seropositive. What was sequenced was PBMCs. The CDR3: CASSEGWNTGELFF. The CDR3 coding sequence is TGTGCCAGCAGTGAGGGCTGGAACACCGGGGAGCTGTTTTTT.